The source of this T cell receptor (beta chain) is a study of CD8 T cells in ankylosing spondylitis. This clonotype was seen many times. No antigen is known for it. CDR1 is SGHRS, CDR2 YFSETQ, per germline. The CDR3 is 14 residues long. Trimming cost V 4 bases and J 1 base, with 6 bases left between them. Points from the study as a whole: Ankylosing spondylitis blood seemed to carry a telltale TCR beta motif made of under ten highly homologous variants.

Generation of TCR beta libraries employed quantitative 5'-RACE incorporating molecular barcodes. TCRdb called the 5' RACE reads again in MiXCR, with one record for every CDR3 protein. The sample shows about 92,000 distinct CDR3 sequences, about 8.8% of them seen only once. Sample: blood, either unsorted or a sorted T cell fraction (not recorded which). The rearrangement links TRBV5-1 to TRBJ2-6; D gene ambiguous. This receptor was obtained from a male donor with ankylosing spondylitis or in good health (not recorded which). This chain's CDR3 is CASSRASGANVLTF. In DNA, the CDR3 is TGCGCCAGCAGCAGAGCGTCTGGGGCCAACGTCCTGACTTTC.